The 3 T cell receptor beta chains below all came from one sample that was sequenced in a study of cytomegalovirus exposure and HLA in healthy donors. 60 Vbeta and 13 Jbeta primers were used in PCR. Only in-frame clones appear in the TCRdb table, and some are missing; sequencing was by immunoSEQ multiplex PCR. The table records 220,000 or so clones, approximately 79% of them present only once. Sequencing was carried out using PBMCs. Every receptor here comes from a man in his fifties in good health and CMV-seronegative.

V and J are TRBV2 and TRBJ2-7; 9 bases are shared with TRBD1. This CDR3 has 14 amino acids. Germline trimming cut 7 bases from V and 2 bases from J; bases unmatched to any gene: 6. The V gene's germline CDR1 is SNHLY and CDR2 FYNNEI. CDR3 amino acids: CASKGQGRAYEQYF. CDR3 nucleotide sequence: TGTGCCAGCAAGGGACAGGGTCGCGCCTACGAGCAGTACTTC.

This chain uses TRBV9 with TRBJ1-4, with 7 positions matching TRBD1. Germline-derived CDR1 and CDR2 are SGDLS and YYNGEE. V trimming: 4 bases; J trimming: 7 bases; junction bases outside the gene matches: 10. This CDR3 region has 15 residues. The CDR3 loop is CASSTRVGQVEKLFF. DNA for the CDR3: TGTGCCAGCAGCACTCGAGTCGGACAGGTTGAAAAACTGTTTTTT.

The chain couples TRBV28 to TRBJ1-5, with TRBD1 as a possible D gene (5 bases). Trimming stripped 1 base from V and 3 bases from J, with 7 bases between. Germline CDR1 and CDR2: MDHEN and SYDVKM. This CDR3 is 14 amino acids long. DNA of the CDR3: TGTGCCAGCAGTTTATCGACAGTCAATCAGCCCCAGCATTTT. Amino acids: CASSLSTVNQPQHF. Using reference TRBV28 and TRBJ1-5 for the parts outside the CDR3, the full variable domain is DVKVTQSSRYLVKRTGEKVFLECVQDMDHENMFWYRQDPGLGLRLIYFSYDVKMKEKGDIPEGYSVSREKKERFSLILESASTNQTSMYLCASSLSTVNQPQHFGDGTRLSIL.